These 28 T cell receptor beta chains share one sample of origin, sequenced in a study of blood T cells in healthy people across ages. Sample-barcoded 5' priming and a J-beta primer mix drove a second PCR of 7 to 11 cycles. TCRdb processed the 5' RACE reads anew with MiXCR; each CDR3 protein has one entry. The data hold over 600,000 distinct CDR3 sequences, with 56% observed a single time. Material: blood. The receptors stem from a middle-aged man in good health.

V usage is TRBV6-1 and J usage is TRBJ2-3, with 7 bases fitting TRBD2. V lost 11 bases and J lost 2; bases outside the gene matches: 16. The CDR3 length is 16 residues. The germline V gene has CDR1 MNHNS and CDR2 SASEGT. The CDR3 coding sequence is TGTGCCGCCGCCTGGGCGCTAGCGGCCGACACAGATACGCAGTATTTT. Protein: CAAAWALAADTDTQYF.

This chain connects TRBV4-2 to TRBJ1-2; perhaps TRBD1 as D (6 bases). The CDR3 runs 16 residues. Germline V gene sequence: CDR1 LGHNA, CDR2 YNFKEQ. The V end was cut by 2 bases, the J end by 4 bases, with 17 bases between. CDR3 sequence: CASSQSREQGSYGYTF. In DNA form, the CDR3 reads TGTGCCAGCAGCCAATCCAGGGAGCAGGGGTCCTATGGCTACACCTTC.

The sample holds one count of this clonotype. The chain employs TRBV7-8 and TRBJ1-2, with TRBD1 matching 9 bases. From germline, CDR1 is SGHVS and CDR2 FQNEAQ. The J segment lost 4 bases and the V segment lost 5 bases, leaving 8 bases of the junction unmatched. The CDR3 totals 15 residues. CDR3 sequence reads: CASSPWGQGGYGYTF. The CDR3 bases are TGTGCCAGCAGCCCATGGGGACAGGGTGGCTATGGCTACACCTTC.

On this clonotype: One junction end does not reproduce the germline sequence, and a read error may be involved. This rearrangement joins TRBV6-5 to TRBJ2-6; TRBD1 is a possible D gene (5 bases). Germline-derived CDR1 and CDR2 are MNHEY and SVGAGI. The CDR3 is 16 amino acids. CDR3 DNA: TGTGCCAGCAGTTACGGACCAAGGGCTGGGGCCACCGTCCTGACTTTC. Translation gives CASSYGPRAGATVLTF.

This clonotype occurred a few times. V and J are TRBV5-1 and TRBJ2-7, with TRBD2 as a possible D gene (5 bases). Trimming shortened V by 0 bases and J by 3 bases, and 13 bases separated the two germline ends. CDR3 length: 15 amino acids. Germline values: CDR1 SGHRS, CDR2 YFSETQ. CDR3 protein: CASSLAGQRNYEQYF. DNA for the CDR3: TGCGCCAGCAGCTTGGCCGGCCAGCGGAACTACGAGCAGTACTTC.

J is TRBJ2-1 and V is TRBV12-3 or TRBV12-4, with 9 bases identical to TRBD1. The CDR3 runs to 15 residues. The V and J ends lost 6 bases and 6 bases, in that order; junction bases with no gene match: 9. The CDR3 loop is CASSPRQGGRNEQFF. The CDR3, as DNA: TGTGCCAGCAGCCCTCGACAGGGGGGTCGCAATGAGCAGTTCTTC.

The chain joins TRBV11-2 to TRBJ2-1; TRBD1 is a possible D gene (6 bases). Deletions cut 5 bases from V and 9 bases from J, with 11 bases between. Germline V lookup: CDR1 SGHAT, CDR2 FQNNGV. This CDR3 has 12 amino acids. CDR3 protein: CASSHRVGEQFF. The CDR3 coding sequence is TGTGCCAGCAGCCACAGGGTTGGTGAGCAGTTCTTC.

This clonotype showed up just a few times. The chain links TRBV28 to TRBJ1-2; 8 bases agree with TRBD1. The CDR3 has 15 residues. Germline CDR1 MDHEN, CDR2 SYDVKM. The ends lost 7 bases at V and 5 bases at J; junction bases unmatched: 12. The CDR3 loop reads CASTSLTGTGYGYTF. The DNA of the CDR3 is TGTGCCAGCACCTCATTAACCGGGACAGGTTATGGCTACACCTTC.

This rearrangement joins TRBV7-2 to TRBJ2-4, with TRBD2 matching over 13 bases. The CDR3 contains 16 residues. Germline V gives CDR1 SGHTA, CDR2 FQGNSA. With V trimmed by 4 bases and J by 13 bases, 13 bases remained unmatched. The DNA for the CDR3 is TGTGCCAGCAGCTATACTGCCGGGACTAGCGGGATTGGGCAGTACTTC. Translating it yields CASSYTAGTSGIGQYF.

The rearrangement links TRBV20-1 to TRBJ2-5; D unclear. Trimming removed 3 bases from V and 5 bases from J, with 7 bases in between. Germline values: CDR1 DFQATT, CDR2 SNEGSKA (reference sequence). The CDR3 loop spans 11 amino acids. CDR3 residues: CSARAWETQYF. CDR3 in DNA: TGCAGTGCTAGGGCATGGGAGACCCAGTACTTC.

V usage is TRBV20-1 and J usage is TRBJ1-5, with D uncertain. V was trimmed by 6 bases and J by 3 bases, leaving 18 bases between them. Germline lookup yields CDR1 DFQATT and CDR2 SNEGSKA (reference sequence). CDR3 size: 15 residues. The CDR3 DNA reads as TGCAGTGCCCCCTTGGGCGGACGACTCAATCAGCCCCAGCATTTT. This sequence encodes CSAPLGGRLNQPQHF.

This clonotype was counted only a few times. The rearrangement uses TRBV7-2 and TRBJ2-1, with 10 bases lining up with TRBD2. The CDR3 sequence is 16 residues long. Germline lookup yields CDR1 SGHTA and CDR2 FQGNSA. V lost 1 base, J lost 8 bases, and 8 bases stayed unmatched. The CDR3 sequence is CASSLGLAGEKDEQFF. CDR3 nucleotide sequence: TGTGCCAGCAGCTTAGGCCTAGCGGGAGAGAAAGATGAGCAGTTCTTC.

Regarding this clonotype: This clone may be a read error of a much larger clone one base away. It is unclear where the CDR3 begins or ends on the DNA, so no DNA is shown, and the CDR3 is as TCRdb lists it. The J gene is TRBJ2-6, the V gene TRBV7-7. The CDR3 length is 15 residues, termini included. The germline V gene has CDR1 SSHAT and CDR2 FNYEAQ (reference sequence). This CDR3 reads CASSTVGSGANVLNF.

The chain combines TRBV7-2 with TRBJ2-1; 7 bases line up with TRBD1. V was clipped by 4 bases and J by 8 bases; unmatched bases: 8. The CDR3 sequence is 14 residues long. Looked up from germline, CDR1 is SGHTA and CDR2 is FQGNSA. The CDR3 region has the DNA TGTGCCAGCAGCTGGTCTCAGGGGGATCATGAGCAGTTCTTC. Protein product: CASSWSQGDHEQFF.

J is TRBJ2-7 and V is TRBV4-2, with 8 bases matching TRBD2. J was trimmed by 6 bases and V by 4 bases; bases with no gene match: 17. CDR3 length: 17 amino acids. Germline V gives CDR1 LGHNA, CDR2 YNFKEQ. The CDR3 DNA sequence: TGTGCCAGCAGCCCATCGGAAGGGGCGGGGGGTCGGTTCGAGCAGTACTTC. It yields the protein CASSPSEGAGGRFEQYF.

This clonotype was seen only a few times. The chain is built from TRBV3-1 and TRBJ2-1; tentatively, D is TRBD1 (6 bases). Germline assignment: CDR1 LGHDT and CDR2 YNNKEL (reference sequence). This CDR3 region has 15 residues. V dropped 2 bases and J dropped 6 bases, with 14 bases sitting between them. The CDR3 bases are TGTGCCAGCAGCCAATACAGGGAAGCGTCCAATGAGCAGTTCTTC. Amino acids: CASSQYREASNEQFF.

CDR3 protein: CASSLLDGYTF. CDR3 bases: TGTGCCAGCAGCTTACTGGATGGCTACACCTTC. The gene calls are TRBV7-8 and TRBJ1-2; D not certain. CDR3 length: 11 residues. The ends were cut back, 2 bases at V and 6 bases at J, with 4 bases in the middle. CDR1 and CDR2 (germline): SGHVS, FQNEAQ.

V is TRBV7-2 and J is TRBJ2-7; tentative D call: TRBD2 (5 bases). The CDR3 spans 15 residues. The germline V and J ends were trimmed by 2 bases and 4 bases, with 15 bases remaining between them. Germline CDR1 and CDR2: SGHTA and FQGNSA. CDR3 region: CASSLTADPRYEQYF. DNA of the CDR3: TGTGCCAGCAGCTTAACAGCGGATCCTAGGTACGAGCAGTACTTC.

Only one count was recorded for this clonotype. This rearrangement joins TRBV12-3 or TRBV12-4 to TRBJ1-2, with a weak D call TRBD1 (5 bases). The CDR3 is made up of 17 amino acids. V shed 6 bases and J shed 0 bases, with 20 bases lying between them. The CDR3 reads CASSRDQTALANYGYTF. In DNA, the CDR3 is TGTGCCAGCAGCCGAGACCAGACAGCTTTAGCTAACTATGGCTACACCTTC.

The chain has TRBV24-1 and TRBJ1-5; D is uncertain. Germline CDR1 is KGHDR and CDR2 is SFDVKD. CDR3 length: 14 residues. V dropped 4 bases and J dropped 5 bases, with 11 bases sitting between them. CDR3 amino acids: CATSESKIYQPQHF. The CDR3, as DNA: TGTGCCACCAGTGAATCTAAGATATATCAGCCCCAGCATTTT.

The chain has TRBV6-5 and TRBJ2-1, with unresolved D. The CDR3 spans 14 residues. Trimming removed 5 bases at V and 3 bases at J, with 11 bases between. CDR1 MNHEY and CDR2 SVGAGI come from the germline V gene. DNA of the CDR3: TGTGCCAGCAGTCCATACTACTTCTACAATGAGCAGTTCTTC. Translation: CASSPYYFYNEQFF.

This clonotype was seen more than once but under ten times. The chain uses TRBV6-8 and TRBJ2-7; TRBD1 might be the D (6 bases). Germline CDR1 and CDR2: MNHGY and SAAAGT. This CDR3 spans 13 amino acids. Trimming stripped 10 bases from V and 2 bases from J, with 15 bases between. The CDR3 sequence is CANFTTGTYEQYF. The CDR3 bases are TGTGCCAACTTCACGACAGGTACCTACGAGCAGTACTTC.

The chain uses TRBV9 and TRBJ2-1; TRBD1 is a possible D gene (7 bases). The CDR3 loop spans 17 amino acids. V was shortened by 2 bases and J by 0 bases, with 15 bases between the two germline ends. Germline loops: CDR1 SGDLS, CDR2 YYNGEE. The CDR3 protein is CASSVAGQSHSYNEQFF. CDR3 nucleotides: TGTGCCAGCAGCGTTGCGGGACAGAGTCACTCCTACAATGAGCAGTTCTTC.

The rearrangement joins TRBV10-3 to TRBJ2-1, with unresolved D. Deletions cut 0 bases from V and 5 bases from J, with 5 bases between. The CDR3 is 13 amino acids. CDR1 and CDR2 (germline): ENHRY, SYGVKD. The CDR3 coding sequence is TGTGCCATCAGTGAGTCAGACGACAATGAGCAGTTCTTC. As protein: CAISESDDNEQFF.

The genes are TRBV20-1 and TRBJ2-7, with D unresolved. CDR1 and CDR2 (germline): DFQATT, SNEGSKA (reference sequence). The CDR3 sequence is 11 residues long. V was cut by 0 bases and J by 6 bases, with 6 bases left in between. CDR3 nucleotides: TGCAGTGCTAGAGATGCCGGCGAGCAGTACTTC. It is translated as CSARDAGEQYF.

Only a few counts were recorded for this clonotype. This rearrangement joins TRBV21-1 to TRBJ1-2; the D call of TRBD1 is as the table states it, not checked on the DNA. TRBV21-1 is reported as a pseudogene. This CDR3 spans 14 amino acids. CDR3 residues: CASSRDSAYYGYTF. The CDR3 nucleotides read TGTGCCAGCTCCCGGGACAGCGCCTACTATGGCTACACCTTC.

The chain couples TRBV29-1 to TRBJ2-1, with no clear D. Germline V CDR1 and CDR2: SQVTM, ANQGSEA. V lost 3 bases to trimming and J lost 6 bases, with 12 bases between them. The CDR3 is 13 residues long. The DNA of the CDR3 is TGCAGCGTTGATCCGGGTACTGGCAATGAGCAGTTCTTC. Translated: CSVDPGTGNEQFF.

The rearrangement links TRBV4-3 to TRBJ2-7, with 9 bases that match TRBD2. The CDR3 spans 18 residues. Germline CDR1 and CDR2: LGHNA and YSLEER. V shed 1 base, J shed 0 bases, and the junction held 10 bases outside the gene matches. CDR3 nucleotide sequence: TGCGCCAGCAGCCAAGTCAGGGGGGCGGGAGGGTTCTCCTACGAGCAGTACTTC. Translated, it gives CASSQVRGAGGFSYEQYF.